The present T cell receptor (beta chain) was sequenced within a study of blood T cell repertoires in COVID-19. Study as a whole: COVID-19 samples from acute and convalescent phases originated in the United States, Italy and Spain. Sources were T cells, B-cell-depleted T cells, or PBMCs; the material itself was cDNA or gDNA.

The CDR3 has 16 residues. The V segment lost 4 bases and the J segment 3 bases; nucleotides outside the gene matches: 8. Germline assignment: CDR1 SGDLS and CDR2 YYNGEE. Sequencing used immunoSEQ multiplex PCR; TCRdb keeps in-frame clones, though not all of them. In the table there are a few hundred thousand clones, roughly 87% of which are singletons. Those who participated ranged in age from roughly 18 to 89 years and resided in 20 to 30 US areas. Self-reported history from a screening survey and questionnaire set each donor's cohort. The rearrangement links TRBV9 to TRBJ2-1; 9 nucleotides align to TRBD2. Sequencing was done on a sample of PBMCs or T cells enriched from blood (not recorded which). This TCR was sampled from a man aged 18 to 30 with acute COVID-19. The CDR3 sequence: CASSLEGTSFYNEQFF. The CDR3 nucleotides read TGTGCCAGCAGCCTAGAGGGGACTAGCTTCTACAATGAGCAGTTCTTC.